This note documents a single TCR beta chain sequence. Its antigen is not known. As for treatment: approximately 9-day PBMC culture with coronavirus spike peptide pools or control peptides (ViraFEST assay). The data derive from a study of vaccination and CD4 T cells after COVID-19. Turning to the study itself: The convalescents, six males and four females, included two who were Hispanic. Findings and caveats of the study: The median SARS-CoV-2-reactive clonotype number increased from about 20 to 38, without statistical significance. In convalescent patients, 304 of 307 vaccine-specific clones were mono-reactive for SARS-CoV-2 spike.

Cultured CD4+ T cell DNA was sequenced using the Oncomine TCR Beta short-read assay. Genomic DNA was extracted from cultured CD4+ T cells. TCRdb re-analysed the PCR reads in MiXCR, keeping a single row per CDR3 protein. This sample carries about 18,000 distinct CDR3 sequences, approximately 56% of them seen once, and the ten largest clones take roughly a sixth. V was cut by 6 bases and J by 10 bases, with 15 bases left in between. There are 12 residues in the CDR3. The sequencing here drew on CD4+ T cells from blood, cultured in vitro, taken before SARS-CoV-2 vaccination. This TCR was sampled from a human donor who had recovered from COVID-19. The V call is TRBV12-3 or TRBV12-4, the J call TRBJ1-2; D not certain. DNA for the CDR3: TGTGCCAGCAGATCCGACGGGCCGAACTACACCTTC. Residues: CASRSDGPNYTF.